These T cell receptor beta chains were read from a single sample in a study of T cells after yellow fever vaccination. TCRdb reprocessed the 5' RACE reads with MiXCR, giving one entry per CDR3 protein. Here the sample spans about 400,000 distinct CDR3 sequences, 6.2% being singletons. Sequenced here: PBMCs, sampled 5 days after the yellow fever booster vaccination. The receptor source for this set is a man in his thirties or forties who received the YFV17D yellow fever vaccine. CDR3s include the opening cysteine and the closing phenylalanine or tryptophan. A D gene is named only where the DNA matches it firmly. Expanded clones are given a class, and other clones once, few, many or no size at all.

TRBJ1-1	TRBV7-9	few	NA	TGTGCCAGCAGCTTACAGGGGATCAACACTGAAGCTTTCTTT	CASSLQGINTEAFF
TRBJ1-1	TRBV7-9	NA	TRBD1	TGTGCCAGCAGCTCCGGGGCAGGGGGCCTCACTGAAGCTTTCTTT	CASSSGAGGLTEAFF
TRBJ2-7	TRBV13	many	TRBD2	TGTGCCAGCAGCCGCCGGACTAGCGGGTCGATACTTTCCTACGAGCAGTACTTC	CASSRRTSGSILSYEQYF
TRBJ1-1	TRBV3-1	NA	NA	TGTGCCAGCAGCCACGTACCACAGGGTGAAGCTTTCTTT	CASSHVPQGEAFF
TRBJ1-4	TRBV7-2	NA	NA	TGTGCCAGCAGCTTACGGAGAGTTCCTGAAAAACTGTTTTTT	CASSLRRVPEKLFF
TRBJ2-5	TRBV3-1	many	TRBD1	TGTGCCAGCAGCCAACGGACAGGGAGGGAGACCCAGTACTTC	CASSQRTGRETQYF
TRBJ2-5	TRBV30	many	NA	TGTGCCCTTCTAAGGGAAAAGACCCAGTACTTC	CALLREKTQYF
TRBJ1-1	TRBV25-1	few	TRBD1	TGTGCCAGCAGTGAAGGGACAGTTATGAACACTGAAGCTTTCTTT	CASSEGTVMNTEAFF
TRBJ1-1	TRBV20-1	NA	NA	TGCAGTGCTGGAAGACAGAGGGACACTGAAGCTTTCTTT	CSAGRQRDTEAFF
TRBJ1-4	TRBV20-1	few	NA	TGCAGTGCTAGAGATCCCGGTAGTAATGAAAAACTGTTTTTT	CSARDPGSNEKLFF
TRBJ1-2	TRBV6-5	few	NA	TGTGCCAGCGCCCTATACCCCAACTATGGCTACACCTTC	CASALYPNYGYTF
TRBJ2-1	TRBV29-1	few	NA	TGCAGCGTTGTACCCTGGGGACAGGGAGCGGGAGGGGCCTACAATGAGCAGTTCTTC	CSVVPWGQGAGGAYNEQFF
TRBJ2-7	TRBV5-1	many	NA	TGCGCCAGCAGAACAGGCCGCTCCTACGAGCAGTACTTC	CASRTGRSYEQYF
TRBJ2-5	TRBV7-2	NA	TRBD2	TGTGCCAGCAGCTCTAGCGGGAGGGGAAAGACCCAGTACTTC	CASSSSGRGKTQYF
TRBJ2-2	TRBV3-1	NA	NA	TGTGCCTTCTGTCCACTGACGTATACTAAGAACACCGGGGAGCTGTTTTTT	CAFCPLTYTKNTGELFF
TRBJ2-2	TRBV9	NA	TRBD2	TGTGCCAGCAGCATCCGCAGGACTAGCGGGACAAACGGGGAGCTGTTTTTT	CASSIRRTSGTNGELFF
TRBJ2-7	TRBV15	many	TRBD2	TGTGCCACCAGCCCGCGACTAGCGGGAGGTTTAGGATCCTACGAGCAGTACTTC	CATSPRLAGGLGSYEQYF
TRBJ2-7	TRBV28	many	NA	TGTGCCAGCAATGCGGCATACGAGCAGTACTTC	CASNAAYEQYF
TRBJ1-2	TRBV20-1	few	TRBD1	TGCAGTGCCCCCGGGACAGGCGAATATGGCTACACCTTC	CSAPGTGEYGYTF